This TCR beta chain was captured in a study of blood T cell repertoires in COVID-19. Overall study: Sites across the United States, Italy and Spain contributed samples from acute and convalescent COVID-19. PBMCs, B-cell-depleted T cells, or T cells provided the cDNA or gDNA that made up the material.

CDR1 is MNHEY, CDR2 SMNVEV, per germline (reference sequence). V was pared by 5 bases and J by 9 bases, with 11 bases of the junction left unmatched. CDR3 length: 14 residues. The authors' processing: Reference gene primer amplification in the assay estimated nucleated cell counts. Sequenced by immunoSEQ multiplex PCR; TCRdb stores in-frame clones only, minus some. V, J and clone size are those of that table, while D and trimming were read from the DNA. The sample consists of 410,000 or so clones, about 91% of them appearing once. By sample fraction, this clone is medium-sized. The rearrangement links TRBV27 to TRBJ2-3, with 7 bases identical to TRBD2. The TCR originated in a woman aged 40-49 years with COVID-19, enrolled during active disease. Material: peripheral blood. The CDR3 sequence: CASSLREAGDTQYF. CDR3 coding DNA: TGTGCCAGCAGTCTCCGGGAGGCCGGGGACACGCAGTATTTT.